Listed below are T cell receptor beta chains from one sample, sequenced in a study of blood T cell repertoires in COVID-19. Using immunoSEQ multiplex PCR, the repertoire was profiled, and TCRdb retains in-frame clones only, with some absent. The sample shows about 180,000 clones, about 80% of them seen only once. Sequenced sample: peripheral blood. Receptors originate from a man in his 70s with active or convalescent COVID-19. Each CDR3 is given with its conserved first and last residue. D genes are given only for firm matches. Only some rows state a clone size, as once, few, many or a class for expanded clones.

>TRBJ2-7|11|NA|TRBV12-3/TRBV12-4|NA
CASSFRVEQYF
TGTGCCAGCAGTTTCAGGGTCGAGCAGTACTTC
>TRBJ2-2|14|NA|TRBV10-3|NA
CAIRQGGDTGELFF
TGTGCCATCAGACAGGGTGGAGACACCGGGGAGCTGTTTTTT
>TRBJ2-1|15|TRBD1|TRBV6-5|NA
CASAPGTGSYNEQFF
TGTGCCAGCGCCCCAGGGACAGGATCCTACAATGAGCAGTTCTTC
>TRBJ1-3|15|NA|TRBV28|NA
CASSLIGAAGNTIYF
TGTGCCAGCAGTTTAATAGGGGCGGCTGGAAACACCATATATTTT
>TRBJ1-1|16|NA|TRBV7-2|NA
CASSPLGRGGLSEAFF
TGTGCCAGCAGCCCCCTGGGGCGGGGAGGTTTATCTGAAGCTTTCTTT
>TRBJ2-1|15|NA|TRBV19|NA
CASSISWTAYNEQFF
TGTGCCAGTAGTATTTCATGGACAGCATACAATGAGCAGTTCTTC
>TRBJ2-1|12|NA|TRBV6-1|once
CASSEQDNEQFF
TGTGCCAGCAGTGAACAGGACAATGAGCAGTTCTTC
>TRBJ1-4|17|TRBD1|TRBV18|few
CASSRGQGASRGEKLFF
TGTGCCAGCTCAAGAGGGCAGGGGGCCTCAAGAGGAGAAAAACTGTTTTTT
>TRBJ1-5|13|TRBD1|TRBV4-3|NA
CASSQDRNQPRHF
TGCGCCAGCAGCCAGGACAGGAATCAGCCCCGTCATTTT
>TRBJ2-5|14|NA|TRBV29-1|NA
CSVRKGGGPETQYF
TGCAGCGTTCGGAAGGGTGGAGGGCCCGAGACCCAGTACTTC
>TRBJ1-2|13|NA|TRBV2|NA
CASSELPEAGYTF
TGTGCCAGCAGTGAACTCCCCGAAGCAGGCTACACCTTC
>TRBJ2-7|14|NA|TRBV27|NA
CASSSQGPNYEQYF
TGTGCCAGCAGTTCACAGGGTCCCAACTACGAGCAGTACTTC
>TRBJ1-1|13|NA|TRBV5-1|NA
CASSSSGFTEAFF
TGCGCCAGCAGCTCCTCGGGGTTTACTGAAGCTTTCTTT
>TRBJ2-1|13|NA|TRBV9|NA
CASSVTRVGEQFF
TGTGCCAGCAGCGTAACTAGAGTAGGTGAGCAGTTCTTC
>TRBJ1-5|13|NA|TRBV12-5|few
CASGRGMNQPQHF
TGTGCTAGTGGTCGGGGGATGAATCAGCCCCAGCATTTT
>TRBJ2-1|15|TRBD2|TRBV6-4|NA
CASSDNSGRSNEQFF
TGTGCCAGCAGTGATAACAGCGGGAGATCTAATGAGCAGTTCTTC
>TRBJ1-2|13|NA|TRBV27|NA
CATRRDIDYGYTF
TGTGCCACCAGACGGGACATAGACTATGGCTACACCTTC
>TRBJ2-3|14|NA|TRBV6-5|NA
CASTKGGSTDTQYF
TGTGCCAGCACCAAAGGGGGATCCACAGATACGCAGTATTTT
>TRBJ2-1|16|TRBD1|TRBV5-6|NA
CASSPLPGTGTNEQFF
TGTGCCAGCAGCCCACTCCCCGGGACAGGGACAAATGAGCAGTTCTTC
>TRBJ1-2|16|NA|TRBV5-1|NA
CASSLGDGQNHGGYTF
TGCGCCAGCAGCTTGGGGGATGGACAGAACCACGGTGGCTACACCTTC
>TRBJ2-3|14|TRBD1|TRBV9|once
CASSATGSTDTQYF
TGTGCCAGCAGCGCGACAGGGAGCACAGATACGCAGTATTTT
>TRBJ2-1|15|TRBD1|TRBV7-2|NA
CASRTGQGAHNEQFF
TGTGCCAGCAGGACCGGACAGGGGGCGCATAATGAGCAGTTCTTC
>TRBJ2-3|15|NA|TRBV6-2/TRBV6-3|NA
CASSEHEELRDTQYF
TGTGCCAGCAGTGAGCATGAGGAGCTCAGAGATACGCAGTATTTT
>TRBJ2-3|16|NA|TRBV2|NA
CASRLLGLGGTDTQYF
TGTGCCAGCAGGCTTCTCGGGCTAGGGGGCACAGATACGCAGTATTTT
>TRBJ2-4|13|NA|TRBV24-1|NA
CATSDLPSGIQYF
TGTGCCACCAGTGATTTGCCGTCAGGCATTCAGTACTTC
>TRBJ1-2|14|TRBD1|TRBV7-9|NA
CASSRGAGGDGYTF
TGTGCCAGCAGCCGCGGGGCAGGGGGCGATGGCTACACCTTC